One and the same sample provided the 3 T cell receptor beta chains below, sequenced in a study of cytomegalovirus exposure and HLA in healthy donors. Primers: 60 Vbeta forward and 13 Jbeta reverse. TCRdb keeps only in-frame clones here, not all; method: immunoSEQ multiplex PCR. Its listing shows about 34,000 clones. The sample taken for sequencing was PBMCs. The receptor source for this set is a woman between 35 and 50 years old in good health and CMV-seropositive.

The J gene is TRBJ2-7, the V gene TRBV11-2; D call uncertain. Germline V CDR1 and CDR2: SGHAT, FQNNGV. There are 14 residues in the CDR3. V shed 0 bases and J shed 0 bases, with 6 bases lying between them. The CDR3 region is CASSLEGHSYEQYF. The CDR3 region has the DNA TGTGCCAGCAGCTTAGAGGGCCACTCCTACGAGCAGTACTTC.

The chain recombines TRBV5-6 with TRBJ2-7, with TRBD2 matching over 16 bases. The CDR3 contains 16 residues. The germline V gene encodes CDR1 SGHDT and CDR2 YYEEEE. V was pared by 4 bases and J by 6 bases, with 7 bases of the junction left unmatched. The CDR3 region has the DNA TGTGCCAGCAGCCCCGGGACTAGCGGGAGGGCCCCCGAGCAGTACTTC. Translated, it gives CASSPGTSGRAPEQYF.

The rearrangement uses TRBV19 and TRBJ2-7, with D perhaps matching TRBD2 (5 bases). The V and J ends lost 4 bases and 2 bases respectively, with 9 bases between them. The germline V gene has CDR1 LNHDA and CDR2 SQIVND (reference sequence). The CDR3 is made up of 13 amino acids. This CDR3 is CASSRTATYEQYF. As DNA, the CDR3 is TGTGCCAGTAGTAGGACTGCCACCTACGAGCAGTACTTC.